Listed here is a single T cell receptor beta chain. Its antigen is unknown. Germline lookup yields CDR1 SNHLY and CDR2 FYNNEI. This CDR3 contains 14 residues. V was clipped by 8 bases and J by 7 bases, with 18 bases between them. The authors ran a second PCR of roughly 6 to 12 cycles using a sample-barcoded 5' primer and a J-beta primer mix. TCRdb independently ran MiXCR on the 5' RACE reads; one entry per CDR3 protein. The profile covers around 1,600,000 distinct CDR3 sequences, with 42% appearing a single time and 4% taken by the ten largest. The sample is drawn from a study of blood T cells in healthy people across ages. Notes on the study in general: The percentage of naive T cells correlated strongly with TCR beta diversity. Higher diversity and more naive CD4+ cells were features of long-lived donors, compared to aged donors.

Per-sample PBMC isolation yielded at least 6 million cells. The origin of this receptor is a woman between 18 and 29 years old in good health. The rearrangement joins TRBV2 to TRBJ2-1, with no clear D. The sequencing sample was made of blood. The CDR3 DNA follows: TGTGCCAGCCTCCTTCTCCAGGATGGTAATGAGCAGTTCTTC. Protein sequence: CASLLLQDGNEQFF.